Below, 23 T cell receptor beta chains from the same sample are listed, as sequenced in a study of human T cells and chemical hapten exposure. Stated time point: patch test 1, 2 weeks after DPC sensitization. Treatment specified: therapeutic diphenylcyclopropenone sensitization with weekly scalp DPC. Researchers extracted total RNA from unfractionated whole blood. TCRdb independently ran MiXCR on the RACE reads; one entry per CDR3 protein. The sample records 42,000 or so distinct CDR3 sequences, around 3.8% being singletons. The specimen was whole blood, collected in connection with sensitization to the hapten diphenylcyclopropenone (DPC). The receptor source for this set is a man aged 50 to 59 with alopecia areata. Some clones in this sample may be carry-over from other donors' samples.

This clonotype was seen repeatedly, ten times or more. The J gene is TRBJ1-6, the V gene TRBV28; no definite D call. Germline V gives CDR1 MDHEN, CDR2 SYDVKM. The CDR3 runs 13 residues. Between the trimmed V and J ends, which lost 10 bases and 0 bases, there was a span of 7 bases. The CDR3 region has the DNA TGTGCCACCCAAAGCTCCTATAATTCACCCCTCCACTTT. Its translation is CATQSSYNSPLHF.

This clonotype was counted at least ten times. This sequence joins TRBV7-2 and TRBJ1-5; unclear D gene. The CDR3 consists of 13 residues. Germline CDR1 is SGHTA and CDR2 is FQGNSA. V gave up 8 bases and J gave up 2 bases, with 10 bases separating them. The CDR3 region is CASSPPGNQPQHF. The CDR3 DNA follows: TGTGCCAGCTCTCCTCCTGGCAATCAGCCCCAGCATTTT.

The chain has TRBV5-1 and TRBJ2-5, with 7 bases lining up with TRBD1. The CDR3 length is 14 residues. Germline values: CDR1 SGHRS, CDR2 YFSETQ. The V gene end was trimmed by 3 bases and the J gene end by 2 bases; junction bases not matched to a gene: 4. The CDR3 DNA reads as TGCGCCAGCAGCTATACAGGGGCACAAGAGACCCAGTACTTC. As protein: CASSYTGAQETQYF.

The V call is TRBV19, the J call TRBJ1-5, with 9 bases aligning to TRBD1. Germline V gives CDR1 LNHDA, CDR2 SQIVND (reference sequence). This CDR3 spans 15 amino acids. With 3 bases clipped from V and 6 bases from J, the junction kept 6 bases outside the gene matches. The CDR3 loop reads CASSIGGQGVQPQHF. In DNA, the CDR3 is TGTGCCAGTAGTATTGGGGGACAGGGAGTTCAGCCCCAGCATTTT.

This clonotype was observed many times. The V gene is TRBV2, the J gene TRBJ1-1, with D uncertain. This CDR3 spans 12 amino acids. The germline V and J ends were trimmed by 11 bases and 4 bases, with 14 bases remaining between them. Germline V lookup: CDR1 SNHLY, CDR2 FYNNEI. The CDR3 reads CAGSRHLTEAFF. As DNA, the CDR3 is TGTGCCGGATCGCGGCACCTCACTGAAGCTTTCTTT. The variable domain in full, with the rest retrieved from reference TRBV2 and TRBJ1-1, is EPEVTQTPSHQVTQMGQEVILRCVPISNHLYFYWYRQILGQKVEFLVSFYNNEISEKSEIFDDQFSVERPDGSNFTLKIRSTKLEDSAMYFCAGSRHLTEAFFGQGTRLTVV.

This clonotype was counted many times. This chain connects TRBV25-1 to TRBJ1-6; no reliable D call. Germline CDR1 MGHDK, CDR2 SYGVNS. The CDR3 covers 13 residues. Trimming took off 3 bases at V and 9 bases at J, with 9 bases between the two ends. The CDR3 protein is CASSDRFGSPLHF. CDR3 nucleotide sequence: TGTGCCAGCAGTGACCGCTTTGGTTCACCCCTCCACTTT.

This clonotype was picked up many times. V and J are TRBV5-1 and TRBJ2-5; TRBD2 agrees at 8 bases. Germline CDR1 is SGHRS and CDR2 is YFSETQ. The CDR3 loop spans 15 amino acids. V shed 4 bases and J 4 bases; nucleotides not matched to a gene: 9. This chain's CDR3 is CASSPGGLAAETQYF. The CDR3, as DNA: TGCGCCAGCAGCCCGGGGGGGCTAGCGGCAGAGACCCAGTACTTC.

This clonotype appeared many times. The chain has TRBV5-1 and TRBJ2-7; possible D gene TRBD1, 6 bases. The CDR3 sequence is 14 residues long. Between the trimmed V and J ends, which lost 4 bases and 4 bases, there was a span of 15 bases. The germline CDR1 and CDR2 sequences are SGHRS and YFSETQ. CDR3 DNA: TGCGCCAGCAGCATCACAGGACAGAAATACGAGCAGTACTTC. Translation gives CASSITGQKYEQYF.

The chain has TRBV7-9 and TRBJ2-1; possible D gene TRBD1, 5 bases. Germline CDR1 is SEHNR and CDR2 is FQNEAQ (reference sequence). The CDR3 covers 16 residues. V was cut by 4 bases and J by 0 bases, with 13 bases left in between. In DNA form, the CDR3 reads TGTGCCAGCAGCTCCCAAAGGGGCCGCTCCTACAATGAGCAGTTCTTC. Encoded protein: CASSSQRGRSYNEQFF.

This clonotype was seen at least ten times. CDR3: CASNLGGPTEAFF. CDR3 nucleotides: TGTGCCAGCAACCTGGGGGGGCCCACTGAAGCTTTCTTT. The V gene is TRBV6-1, the J gene TRBJ1-1, with TRBD1 as a possible D gene (6 bases). V lost 7 bases, J lost 4 bases, and 13 bases lay in between. Germline CDR1 reads MNHNS; CDR2 reads SASEGT. This CDR3 has 13 amino acids.

The CDR3 region is CSAIEPNQPQHF. Here the CDR3 DNA reads TGCAGTGCTATCGAACCCAATCAGCCCCAGCATTTT. V usage is TRBV20-1 and J usage is TRBJ1-5; D remains unclear. Looked up from germline, CDR1 is DFQATT and CDR2 is SNEGSKA (reference sequence). CDR3 length: 12 amino acids. The germline V and J ends were trimmed by 4 bases and 3 bases, with 7 bases remaining between them.

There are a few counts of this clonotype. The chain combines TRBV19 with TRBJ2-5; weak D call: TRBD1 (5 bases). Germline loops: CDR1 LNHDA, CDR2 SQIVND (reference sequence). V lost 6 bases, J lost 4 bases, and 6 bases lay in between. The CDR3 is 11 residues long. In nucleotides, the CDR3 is TGTGCCAGTAGAGACAGAGAGACCCAGTACTTC. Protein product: CASRDRETQYF.

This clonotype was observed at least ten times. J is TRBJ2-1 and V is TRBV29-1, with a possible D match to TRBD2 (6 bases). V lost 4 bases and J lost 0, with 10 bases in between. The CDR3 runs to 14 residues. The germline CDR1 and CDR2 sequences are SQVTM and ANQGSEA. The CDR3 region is CSVGDSLSYNEQFF. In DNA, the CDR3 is TGCAGCGTTGGGGACTCTCTCTCCTACAATGAGCAGTTCTTC.

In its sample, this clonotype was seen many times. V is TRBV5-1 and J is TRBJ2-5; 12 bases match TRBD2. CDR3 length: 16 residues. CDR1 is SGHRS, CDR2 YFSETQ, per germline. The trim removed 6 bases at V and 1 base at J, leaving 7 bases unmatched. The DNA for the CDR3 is TGCGCCAGCAACTCCAGGACTAGCGGGGTCCAAGAGACCCAGTACTTC. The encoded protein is CASNSRTSGVQETQYF.

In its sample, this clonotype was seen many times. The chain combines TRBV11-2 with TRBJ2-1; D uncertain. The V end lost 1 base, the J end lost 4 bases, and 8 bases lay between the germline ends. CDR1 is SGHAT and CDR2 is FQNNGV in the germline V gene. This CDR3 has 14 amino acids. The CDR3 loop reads CASSLASTYNEQFF. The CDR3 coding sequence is TGTGCCAGCAGCTTAGCTTCAACGTACAATGAGCAGTTCTTC.

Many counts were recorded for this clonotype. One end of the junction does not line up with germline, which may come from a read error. The chain's CDR3 is CASSLAGATDTQYF. The CDR3 nucleotides read TGTGCCAGCAGCCTAGCGGGAGCGACAGATACGCAGTATTTT. This chain links TRBV7-2 with TRBJ2-3, with TRBD2 matching over 10 bases. Germline values: CDR1 SGHTA, CDR2 FQGNSA. The CDR3 covers 14 residues.

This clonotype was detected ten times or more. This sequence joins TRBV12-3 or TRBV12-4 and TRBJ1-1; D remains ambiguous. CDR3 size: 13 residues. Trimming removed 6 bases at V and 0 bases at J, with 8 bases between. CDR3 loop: CASSRQMNTEAFF. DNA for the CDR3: TGTGCCAGCAGCCGTCAAATGAACACTGAAGCTTTCTTT.

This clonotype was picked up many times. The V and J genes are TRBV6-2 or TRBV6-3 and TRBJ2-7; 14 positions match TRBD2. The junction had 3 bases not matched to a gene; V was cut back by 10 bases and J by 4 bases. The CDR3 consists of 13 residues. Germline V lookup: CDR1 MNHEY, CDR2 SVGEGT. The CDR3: CATGLAGGYEQYF. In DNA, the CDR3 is TGTGCCACCGGACTAGCGGGAGGTTACGAGCAGTACTTC.

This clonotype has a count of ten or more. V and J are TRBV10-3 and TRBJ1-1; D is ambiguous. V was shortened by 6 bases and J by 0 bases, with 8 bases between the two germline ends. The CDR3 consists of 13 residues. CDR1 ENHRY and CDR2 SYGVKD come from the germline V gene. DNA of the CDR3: TGTGCCATCAGGGCCGGAGTGAACACTGAAGCTTTCTTT. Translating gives CAIRAGVNTEAFF.

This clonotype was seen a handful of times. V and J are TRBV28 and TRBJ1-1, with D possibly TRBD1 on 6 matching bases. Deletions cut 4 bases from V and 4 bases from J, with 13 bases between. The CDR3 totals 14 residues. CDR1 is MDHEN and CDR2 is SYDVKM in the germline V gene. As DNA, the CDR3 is TGTGCCAGCAGTTCGTTAGGGGGTGCCACTGAAGCTTTCTTT. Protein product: CASSSLGGATEAFF.

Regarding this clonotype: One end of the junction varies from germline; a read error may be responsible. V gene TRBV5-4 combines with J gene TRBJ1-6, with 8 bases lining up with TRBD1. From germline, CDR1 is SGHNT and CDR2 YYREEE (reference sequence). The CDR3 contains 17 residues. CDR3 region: CDSSLAPRTGMDSPLHF. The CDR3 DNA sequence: TGTGACAGCAGCTTGGCCCCTCGGACAGGGATGGATTCACCCCTCCACTTT.

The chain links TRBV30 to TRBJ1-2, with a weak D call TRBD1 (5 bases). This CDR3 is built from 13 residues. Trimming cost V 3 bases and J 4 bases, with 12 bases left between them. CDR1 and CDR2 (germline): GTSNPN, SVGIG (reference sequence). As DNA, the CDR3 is TGTGCCTGGAGCCGGGGGACGGGCTATGGCTACACCTTC. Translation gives CAWSRGTGYGYTF.

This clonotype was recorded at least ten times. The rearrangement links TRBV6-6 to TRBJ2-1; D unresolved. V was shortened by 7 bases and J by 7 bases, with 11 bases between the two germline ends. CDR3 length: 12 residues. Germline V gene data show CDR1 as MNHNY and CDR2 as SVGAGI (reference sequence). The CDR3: CASIPLVNEQFF. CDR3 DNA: TGTGCCAGCATCCCTTTGGTTAATGAGCAGTTCTTC.